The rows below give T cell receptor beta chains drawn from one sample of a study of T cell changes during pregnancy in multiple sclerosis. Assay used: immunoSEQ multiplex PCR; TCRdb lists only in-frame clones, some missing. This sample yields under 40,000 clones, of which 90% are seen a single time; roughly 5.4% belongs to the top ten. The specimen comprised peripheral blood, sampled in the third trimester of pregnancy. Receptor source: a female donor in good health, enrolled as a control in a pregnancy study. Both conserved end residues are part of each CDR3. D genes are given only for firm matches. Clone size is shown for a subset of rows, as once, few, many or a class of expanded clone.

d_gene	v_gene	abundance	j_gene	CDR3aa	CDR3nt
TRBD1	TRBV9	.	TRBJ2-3	CASSVAAGGTTDTQYF	TGTGCCAGCAGCGTAGCGGCAGGGGGCACCACAGATACGCAGTATTTT
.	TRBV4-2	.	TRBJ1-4	CASSQDGAEKLFF	TGTGCCAGCAGCCAAGATGGGGCCGAAAAACTGTTTTTT
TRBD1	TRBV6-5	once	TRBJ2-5	CASSSGQGGETQYF	TGTGCCAGCAGTTCGGGACAGGGGGGAGAGACCCAGTACTTC
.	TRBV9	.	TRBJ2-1	CASSVDPGHDDEQFF	TGTGCCAGCAGCGTAGACCCGGGACATGACGATGAGCAGTTCTTC
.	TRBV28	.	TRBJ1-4	CASSSGQGQYEKLFF	TGTGCCAGCAGTTCGGGGCAGGGACAATACGAAAAACTGTTTTTT
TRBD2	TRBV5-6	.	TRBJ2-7	CASRSLAERVDEQYF	TGTGCCAGCAGGTCCCTAGCGGAGCGAGTCGACGAGCAGTACTTC
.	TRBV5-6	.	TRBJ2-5	CASSPTGLPTTQYF	TGTGCCAGCAGCCCAACGGGACTGCCGACGACCCAGTACTTC
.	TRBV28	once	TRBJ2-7	CASRPRDSYEQYF	TGTGCCAGCAGGCCCAGGGACTCCTACGAGCAGTACTTC
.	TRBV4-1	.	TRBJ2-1	CASSQGPNEQFF	TGCGCCAGCAGCCAAGGGCCTAATGAGCAGTTCTTC
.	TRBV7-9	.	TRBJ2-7	CASSAGVSYEQYF	TGTGCCAGCAGCGCCGGGGTATCCTACGAGCAGTACTTC
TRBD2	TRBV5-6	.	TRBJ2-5	CASSLITSVQETQYF	TGTGCCAGCAGCCTTATCACTAGCGTCCAAGAGACCCAGTACTTC
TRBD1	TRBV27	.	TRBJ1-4	CASSLSTGAREKLFF	TGTGCCAGCAGTTTATCGACAGGGGCTCGTGAAAAACTGTTTTTT
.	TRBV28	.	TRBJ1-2	CAKAGGAKPYGYTF	TGTGCCAAGGCGGGGGGGGCGAAACCCTATGGCTACACCTTC
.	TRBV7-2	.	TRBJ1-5	CASSLWGVGNQPQHF	TGTGCCAGCAGCTTATGGGGGGTAGGCAATCAGCCCCAGCATTTT
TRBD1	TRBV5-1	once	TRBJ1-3	CASSVTGTGNTIYF	TGCGCCAGCAGCGTGACAGGGACTGGAAACACCATATATTTT
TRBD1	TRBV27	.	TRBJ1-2	CASSLLLPTEGAHGYTF	TGTGCCAGCAGTTTATTGCTACCCACCGAGGGGGCCCATGGCTACACCTTC
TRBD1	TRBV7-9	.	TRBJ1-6	CASSFPGTGNNSPLHF	TGTGCCAGCAGCTTTCCCGGGACAGGGAACAATTCACCCCTCCACTTT
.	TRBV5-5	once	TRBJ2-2	CASSLVPANTGELFF	TGTGCCAGCAGCTTGGTACCAGCGAACACCGGGGAGCTGTTTTTT
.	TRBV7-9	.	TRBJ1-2	CASSFPLGAYYGYTF	TGTGCCAGCAGCTTTCCCCTAGGGGCGTACTATGGCTACACCTTC
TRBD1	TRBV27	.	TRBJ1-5	CASRPTGGPQPQHF	TGTGCCAGCCGGCCAACAGGGGGCCCTCAGCCCCAGCATTTT
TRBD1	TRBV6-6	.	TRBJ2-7	CASRSSGQGAHEQYF	TGTGCCAGCAGAAGCTCGGGACAGGGGGCCCACGAGCAGTACTTC
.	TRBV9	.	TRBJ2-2	CASTSGGGTNTGELFF	TGTGCCAGCACCTCAGGTGGAGGGACGAACACCGGGGAGCTGTTTTTT
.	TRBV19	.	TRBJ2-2	CASSIDRKEGRVDTGELFF	TGTGCCAGTAGTATAGATAGGAAGGAGGGAAGGGTCGACACCGGGGAGCTGTTTTTT
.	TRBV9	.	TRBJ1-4	CASSVVGSPNEKLFF	TGTGCCAGCAGCGTAGTAGGTAGCCCCAATGAAAAACTGTTTTTT
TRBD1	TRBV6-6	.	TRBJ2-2	CASSSGQGETGELFF	TGTGCCAGCAGTTCGGGACAGGGGGAGACCGGGGAGCTGTTTTTT
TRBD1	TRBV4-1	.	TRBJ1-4	CASSLGTGGANEKLFF	TGCGCCAGCAGCCTAGGGACAGGGGGAGCTAATGAAAAACTGTTTTTT
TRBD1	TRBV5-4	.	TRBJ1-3	CASSDGTGGNTIYF	TGTGCCAGCAGCGACGGGACAGGGGGAAACACCATATATTTT
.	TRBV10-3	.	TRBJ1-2	CAIRGEPDIQEDGYTF	TGTGCCATCCGGGGGGAGCCGGACATCCAGGAGGATGGCTACACCTTC
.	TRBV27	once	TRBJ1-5	CASSHRDSNQPQHF	TGTGCCAGCAGTCACAGGGATAGCAATCAGCCCCAGCATTTT
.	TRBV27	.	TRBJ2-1	CASSLSPNSNEQFF	TGTGCCAGCAGTTTATCCCCAAACAGCAATGAGCAGTTCTTC
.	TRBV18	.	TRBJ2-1	CASSPGLGGSGNPGGDEQFF	TGTGCCAGCTCGCCAGGGCTAGGGGGGAGCGGGAACCCCGGTGGCGATGAGCAGTTCTTC
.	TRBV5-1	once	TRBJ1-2	CASSPGTLLEDYTF	TGCGCCAGCAGCCCCGGGACACTGCTCGAGGACTACACCTTC
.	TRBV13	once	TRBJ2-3	CATQRAADTQYF	TGTGCCACCCAGAGAGCGGCAGATACGCAGTATTTT
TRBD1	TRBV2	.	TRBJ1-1	CAIPTGRTEAFF	TGTGCCATCCCGACAGGGCGGACTGAAGCTTTCTTT
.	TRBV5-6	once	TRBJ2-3	CASSLPAGPTDTQYF	TGTGCCAGCAGCTTGCCTGCGGGGCCCACAGATACGCAGTATTTT
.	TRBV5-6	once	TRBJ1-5	CASSLEGVGPQHF	TGTGCCAGCAGCTTGGAGGGGGTGGGGCCCCAGCATTTT
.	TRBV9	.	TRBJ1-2	CASSGQAINYGYTF	TGTGCCAGCAGCGGACAGGCGATTAACTATGGCTACACCTTC
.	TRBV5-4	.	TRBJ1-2	CASSSPGRGLDGYTF	TGTGCCAGCAGCTCCCCGGGGAGGGGGTTAGATGGCTACACCTTC
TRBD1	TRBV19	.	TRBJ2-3	CASSIGDRAADTQYF	TGTGCCAGTAGTATAGGCGACAGGGCCGCAGATACGCAGTATTTT
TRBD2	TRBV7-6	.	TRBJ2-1	CASSLRARASGRGNEQFF	TGTGCCAGCAGCTTAAGGGCCCGGGCTAGCGGGAGAGGGAATGAGCAGTTCTTC
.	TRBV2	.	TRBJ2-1	CASLRPSGITNEQFF	TGTGCCAGCCTACGGCCCAGCGGTATCACCAATGAGCAGTTCTTC
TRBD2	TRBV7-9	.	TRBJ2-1	CASQTSGSDRPSYNEQFF	TGTGCCAGTCAGACTAGCGGGAGCGACAGACCCTCCTACAATGAGCAGTTCTTC
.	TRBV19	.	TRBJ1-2	CASSREGIRGYTF	TGTGCCAGTAGTAGGGAGGGGATCCGTGGCTACACCTTC
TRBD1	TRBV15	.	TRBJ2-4	CATSRVQGAKNIQYF	TGTGCCACCAGCAGGGTACAGGGGGCCAAAAACATTCAGTACTTC
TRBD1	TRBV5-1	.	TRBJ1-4	CASSHNDRGNEKLFF	TGCGCCAGCAGCCATAACGACAGGGGCAATGAAAAACTGTTTTTT
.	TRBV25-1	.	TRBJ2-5	CASSEGGQIQETQYF	TGTGCCAGCAGTGAGGGCGGACAAATACAAGAGACCCAGTACTTC
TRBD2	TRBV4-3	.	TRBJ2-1	CASSQDLGLGGVSYNEQFF	TGCGCCAGCAGCCAAGATCTGGGGTTGGGGGGGGTATCCTACAATGAGCAGTTCTTC
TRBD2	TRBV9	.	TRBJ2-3	CASSLQWGGRVTDTQYF	TGTGCCAGCAGCCTTCAGTGGGGCGGGAGAGTCACAGATACGCAGTATTTT
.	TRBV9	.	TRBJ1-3	CASSLQGQQSSGNTIYF	TGTGCCAGCAGCTTGCAAGGACAGCAAAGCTCTGGAAACACCATATATTTT
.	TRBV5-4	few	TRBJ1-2	CASSSGGQSNYGYTF	TGTGCCAGCAGTTCGGGAGGGCAGTCTAACTATGGCTACACCTTC
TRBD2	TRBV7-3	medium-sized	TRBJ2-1	CASSSGGTSMQFF	TGTGCCAGCAGCTCCGGGGGGACTAGTATGCAGTTCTTC
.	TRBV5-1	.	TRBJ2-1	CASSLTEGTPLEQFF	TGCGCCAGCAGCTTGACCGAGGGGACACCACTTGAGCAGTTCTTC
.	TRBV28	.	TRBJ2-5	CASSAGEETQYF	TGTGCCAGCAGTGCAGGGGAAGAGACCCAGTACTTC
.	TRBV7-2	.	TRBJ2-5	CASSPTGTRAETQYF	TGTGCCAGCAGCCCGACCGGGACAAGGGCGGAGACCCAGTACTTC
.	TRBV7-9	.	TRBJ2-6	CASSGSTQVSGANVLTF	TGTGCCAGCAGCGGCAGCACACAGGTCTCTGGGGCCAACGTCCTGACTTTC
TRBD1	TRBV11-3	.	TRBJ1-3	CAKPVGTVLRNTIYF	TGTGCCAAGCCTGTCGGGACAGTGCTACGAAACACCATATATTTT
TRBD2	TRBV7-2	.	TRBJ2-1	CASSRRLAGEGEQFF	TGTGCCAGCAGCCGACGACTAGCAGGAGAGGGTGAGCAGTTCTTC